These T cell receptor beta chains were read from a single sample in a study of T-cell memory formation after mild COVID-19. Via MiXCR, TCRdb re-called the 5' RACE reads, giving one row per CDR3 protein. The sample gives under 300,000 distinct CDR3 sequences, 15% to 20% of which show up once; about a fifth is in the top ten. The specimen sequenced was PBMCs or a T cell subset sorted from them (not recorded which). These receptors all come from a man between 18 and 35 years old who had mild COVID-19 (a few samples of this study predate the infection). Cell type and time point are not known. Each CDR3 is given with its conserved first and last residue. Each record gives: CDR3 length, J gene, clone size, V gene, D gene, CDR3 DNA, CDR3 protein. D genes are given only for firm matches. Rows may omit the clone size; those that give it use once, few, many or a size class.

13 | TRBJ1-2 | - | TRBV9 | - | TGTGCCAGCAGCGTCGCCGGGCACTATGGCTACACCTTC | CASSVAGHYGYTF
15 | TRBJ1-1 | - | TRBV2 | - | TGTGCCAGCAGTGTTGGTCGAGGGGGGAACACTGAAGCTTTCTTT | CASSVGRGGNTEAFF
16 | TRBJ2-5 | few | TRBV19 | TRBD2 | TGTGCCAGTAGTCCCACCGGGGGGGCGCGGGGAGAGACCCAGTACTTC | CASSPTGGARGETQYF
13 | TRBJ1-2 | - | TRBV4-3 | - | TGCGCCAGCAGCCAAGAATCTGGGTCCGGCTACACCTTC | CASSQESGSGYTF
14 | TRBJ2-7 | few | TRBV28 | - | TGTGCCAGCAGTGTACTCCCCGGCCCCTACGAGCAGTACTTC | CASSVLPGPYEQYF
12 | TRBJ2-2 | few | TRBV7-9 | - | TGTGCCAGCAGACGTGGGTCCGGGGAGCTGTTTTTT | CASRRGSGELFF
13 | TRBJ1-1 | - | TRBV18 | - | TGTGCCAGCTCACTCCTGGACAGTAATGAAGCTTTCTTT | CASSLLDSNEAFF
13 | TRBJ2-7 | - | TRBV6-5 | - | TGTGCCAGCAGTTACTCGAGAGCCTACGAGCAGTACTTC | CASSYSRAYEQYF
18 | TRBJ2-4 | - | TRBV4-2 | TRBD2 | TGTGCCAGCAGCCAGGGAGGGAGGGCGTCTCTAGCCAAAAACATTCAGTACTTC | CASSQGGRASLAKNIQYF
13 | TRBJ2-7 | - | TRBV27 | - | TGTGCCAGCAGTTTGGGCAGGGCTGGCGAGCAGTACTTC | CASSLGRAGEQYF
18 | TRBJ2-3 | few | TRBV10-3 | TRBD2 | TGTGCCATCAGTGAGTCGCAAACTAGCGGGGGGCGCACAGATACGCAGTATTTT | CAISESQTSGGRTDTQYF
14 | TRBJ2-4 | - | TRBV20-1 | - | TGCAGTGCTACCTTTTGGAAGGGAGAGAACATTCAGTACTTC | CSATFWKGENIQYF
18 | TRBJ2-3 | - | TRBV7-2 | TRBD2 | TGTGCCAGCAGCTTAGCGCGTAGCGCGGGGGTTAACACAGATACGCAGTATTTT | CASSLARSAGVNTDTQYF
16 | TRBJ2-1 | few | TRBV6-5 | TRBD2 | TGTGCCAGCAGTCCATTAGCGGGGGGGGTGTACAATGAGCAGTTCTTC | CASSPLAGGVYNEQFF